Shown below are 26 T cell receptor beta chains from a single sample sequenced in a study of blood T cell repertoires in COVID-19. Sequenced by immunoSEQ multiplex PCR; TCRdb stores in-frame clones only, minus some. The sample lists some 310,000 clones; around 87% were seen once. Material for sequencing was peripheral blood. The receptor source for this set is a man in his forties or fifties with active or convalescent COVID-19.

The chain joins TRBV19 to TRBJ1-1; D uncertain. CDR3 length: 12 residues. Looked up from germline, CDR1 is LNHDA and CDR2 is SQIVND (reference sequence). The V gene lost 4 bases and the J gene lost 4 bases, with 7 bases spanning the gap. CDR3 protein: CASSKRSTEAFF. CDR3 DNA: TGTGCCAGTAGTAAGCGAAGCACTGAAGCTTTCTTT. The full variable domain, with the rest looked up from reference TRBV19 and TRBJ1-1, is DGGITQSPKYLFRKEGQNVTLSCEQNLNHDAMYWYRQDPGQGLRLIYYSQIVNDFQKGDIAEGYSVSREKKESFPLTVTSAQKNPTAFYLCASSKRSTEAFFGQGTRLTVV.

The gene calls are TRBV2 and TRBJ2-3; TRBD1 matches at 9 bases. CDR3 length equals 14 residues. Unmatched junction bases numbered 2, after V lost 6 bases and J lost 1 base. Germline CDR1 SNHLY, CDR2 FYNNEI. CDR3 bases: TGTGCCAGCAGCGACAGGGGGGGCACAGATACGCAGTATTTT. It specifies CASSDRGGTDTQYF.

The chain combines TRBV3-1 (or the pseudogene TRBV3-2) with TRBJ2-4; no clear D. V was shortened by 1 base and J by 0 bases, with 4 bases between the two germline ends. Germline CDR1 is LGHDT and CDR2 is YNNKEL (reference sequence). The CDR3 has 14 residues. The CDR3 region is CASSQGLAKNIQYF. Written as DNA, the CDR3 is TGTGCCAGCAGCCAAGGACTAGCCAAAAACATTCAGTACTTC.

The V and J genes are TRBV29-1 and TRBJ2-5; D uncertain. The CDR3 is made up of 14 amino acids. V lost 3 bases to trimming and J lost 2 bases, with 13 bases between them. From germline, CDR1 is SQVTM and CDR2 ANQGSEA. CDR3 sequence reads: CSVDLGRNQETQYF. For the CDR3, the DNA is TGCAGCGTTGATCTAGGTAGAAATCAAGAGACCCAGTACTTC.

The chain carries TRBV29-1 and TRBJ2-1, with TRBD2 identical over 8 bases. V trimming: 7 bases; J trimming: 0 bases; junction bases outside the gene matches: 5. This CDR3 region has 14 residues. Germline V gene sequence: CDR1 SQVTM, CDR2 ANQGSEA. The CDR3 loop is CSAPGLGSYNEQFF. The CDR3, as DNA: TGCAGCGCTCCGGGACTAGGCTCCTACAATGAGCAGTTCTTC.

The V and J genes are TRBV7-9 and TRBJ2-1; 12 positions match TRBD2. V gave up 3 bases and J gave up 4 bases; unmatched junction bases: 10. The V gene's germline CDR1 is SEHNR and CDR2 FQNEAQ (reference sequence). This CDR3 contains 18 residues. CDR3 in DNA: TGTGCCAGCAGCTTTGGTCTAGCGGGAGGGGAGATATACAATGAGCAGTTCTTC. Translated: CASSFGLAGGEIYNEQFF.

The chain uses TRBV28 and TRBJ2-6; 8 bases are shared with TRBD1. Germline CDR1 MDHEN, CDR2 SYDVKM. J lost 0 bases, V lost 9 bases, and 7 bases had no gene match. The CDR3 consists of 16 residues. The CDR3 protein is CASTTGGFSGANVLTF. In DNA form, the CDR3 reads TGTGCCAGTACTACAGGGGGTTTCTCTGGGGCCAACGTCCTGACTTTC. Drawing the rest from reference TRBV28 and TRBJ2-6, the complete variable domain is DVKVTQSSRYLVKRTGEKVFLECVQDMDHENMFWYRQDPGLGLRLIYFSYDVKMKEKGDIPEGYSVSREKKERFSLILESASTNQTSMYLCASTTGGFSGANVLTFGAGSRLTVL.

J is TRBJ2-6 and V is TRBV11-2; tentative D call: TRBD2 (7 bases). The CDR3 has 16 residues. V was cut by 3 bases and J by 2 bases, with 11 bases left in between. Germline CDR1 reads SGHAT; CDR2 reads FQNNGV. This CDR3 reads CASSLGGLAGANVLTF. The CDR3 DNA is TGTGCCAGCAGCTTGGGGGGGCTCGCTGGGGCCAACGTCCTGACTTTC.

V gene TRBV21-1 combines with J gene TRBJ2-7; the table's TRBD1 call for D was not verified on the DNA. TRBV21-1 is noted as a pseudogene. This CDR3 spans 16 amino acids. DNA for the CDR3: TGTGCCAGCAGCAAAGCATATACAGGAACTACCTACGAGCAGTACTTC. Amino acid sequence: CASSKAYTGTTYEQYF.

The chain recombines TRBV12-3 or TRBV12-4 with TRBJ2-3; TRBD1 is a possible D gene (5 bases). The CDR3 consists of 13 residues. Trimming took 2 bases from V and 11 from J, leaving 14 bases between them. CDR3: CASSLQSLTVQYF. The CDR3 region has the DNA TGTGCCAGCAGTTTACAGTCGCTGACAGTGCAGTATTTT.

As DNA, the CDR3 is TGTGCCAGCAGCTTAGGGGACCGGGACAGGAGCCAAGAGACCCAGTACTTC. Its translation: CASSLGDRDRSQETQYF. The J gene is TRBJ2-5, the V gene TRBV7-8; 8 nucleotides line up with TRBD1. With 1 base clipped from V and 1 base from J, the junction kept 8 bases outside the gene matches. Germline CDR1 SGHVS, CDR2 FQNEAQ. The CDR3 contains 17 residues.

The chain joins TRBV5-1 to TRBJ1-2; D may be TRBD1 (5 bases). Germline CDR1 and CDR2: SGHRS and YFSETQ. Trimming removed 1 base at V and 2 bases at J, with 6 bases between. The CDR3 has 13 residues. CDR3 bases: TGCGCCAGCAGCTTGCCAGGGAACTATGGCTACACCTTC. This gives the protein CASSLPGNYGYTF. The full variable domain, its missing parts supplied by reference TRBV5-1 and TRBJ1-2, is KAGVTQTPRYLIKTRGQQVTLSCSPISGHRSVSWYQQTPGQGLQFLFEYFSETQRNKGNFPGRFSGRQFSNSRSEMNVSTLELGDSALYLCASSLPGNYGYTFGSGTRLTVV.

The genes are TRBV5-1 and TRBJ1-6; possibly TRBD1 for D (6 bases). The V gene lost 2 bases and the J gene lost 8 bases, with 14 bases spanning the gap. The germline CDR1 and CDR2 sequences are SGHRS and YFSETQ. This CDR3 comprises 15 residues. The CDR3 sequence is CASSLNREADSPLHF. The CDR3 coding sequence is TGCGCCAGCAGCTTAAACAGGGAAGCGGATTCACCCCTCCACTTT.

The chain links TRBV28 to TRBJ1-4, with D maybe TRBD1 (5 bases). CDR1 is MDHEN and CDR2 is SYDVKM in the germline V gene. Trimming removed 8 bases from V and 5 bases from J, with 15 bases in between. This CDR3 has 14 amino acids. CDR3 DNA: TGTGCCAGCTACCCGGGGGGGGAAAATGAAAAACTGTTTTTT. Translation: CASYPGGENEKLFF.

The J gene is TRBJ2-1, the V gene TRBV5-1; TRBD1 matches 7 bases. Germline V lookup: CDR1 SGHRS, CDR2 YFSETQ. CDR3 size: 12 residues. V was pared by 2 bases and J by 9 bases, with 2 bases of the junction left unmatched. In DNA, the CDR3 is TGCGCCAGCAGCTTACAGGGGCGTGAGCAGTTCTTC. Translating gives CASSLQGREQFF. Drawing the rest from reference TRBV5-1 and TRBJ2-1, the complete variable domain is KAGVTQTPRYLIKTRGQQVTLSCSPISGHRSVSWYQQTPGQGLQFLFEYFSETQRNKGNFPGRFSGRQFSNSRSEMNVSTLELGDSALYLCASSLQGREQFFGPGTRLTVL.

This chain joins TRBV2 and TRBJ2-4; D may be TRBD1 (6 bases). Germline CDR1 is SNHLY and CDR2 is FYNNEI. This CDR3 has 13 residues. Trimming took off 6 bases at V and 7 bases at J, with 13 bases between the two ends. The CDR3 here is CASRTQGSNIQYF. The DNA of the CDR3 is TGTGCCAGCAGAACACAGGGCTCGAACATTCAGTACTTC. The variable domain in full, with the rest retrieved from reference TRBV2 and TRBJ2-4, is EPEVTQTPSHQVTQMGQEVILRCVPISNHLYFYWYRQILGQKVEFLVSFYNNEISEKSEIFDDQFSVERPDGSNFTLKIRSTKLEDSAMYFCASRTQGSNIQYFGAGTRLSVL.

CDR3 nucleotide sequence: TGTGCCAGCAGTTACAGCAGCCCCGCAGGGGGTACGCAGTATTTT. Its translation: CASSYSSPAGGTQYF. The gene calls are TRBV6-5 and TRBJ2-3; 7 nucleotides align to TRBD1. The germline V gene has CDR1 MNHEY and CDR2 SVGAGI. The CDR3 extends over 15 amino acids. After removal of 2 bases from V and 8 bases from J, the junction contained 10 bases not matched to a gene.

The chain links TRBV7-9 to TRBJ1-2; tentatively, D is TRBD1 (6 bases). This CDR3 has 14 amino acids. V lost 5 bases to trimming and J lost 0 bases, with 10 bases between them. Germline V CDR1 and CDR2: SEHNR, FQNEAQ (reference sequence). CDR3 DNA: TGTGCCAGCAGCCCCAGGGGCACTAACTATGGCTACACCTTC. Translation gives CASSPRGTNYGYTF.

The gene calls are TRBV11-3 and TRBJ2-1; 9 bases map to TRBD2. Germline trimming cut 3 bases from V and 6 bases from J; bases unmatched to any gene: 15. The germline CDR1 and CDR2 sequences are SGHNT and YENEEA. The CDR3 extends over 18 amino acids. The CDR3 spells CASSFGGTSTPWGNEQFF. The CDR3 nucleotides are TGTGCCAGCAGCTTCGGAGGGACTAGCACTCCGTGGGGCAATGAGCAGTTCTTC.

CDR3 sequence: CASSPTGGRGSDIQYF. CDR3 in DNA: TGTGCCAGCAGCCCGACAGGGGGCAGGGGGTCAGACATTCAGTACTTC. The V call is TRBV16, the J call TRBJ2-4, with 10 bases fitting TRBD1. Germline V gene lookup returns CDR1 KGHSY and CDR2 FQNENV. This CDR3 spans 16 amino acids. J lost 8 bases, V lost 4 bases, and 11 bases had no gene match.

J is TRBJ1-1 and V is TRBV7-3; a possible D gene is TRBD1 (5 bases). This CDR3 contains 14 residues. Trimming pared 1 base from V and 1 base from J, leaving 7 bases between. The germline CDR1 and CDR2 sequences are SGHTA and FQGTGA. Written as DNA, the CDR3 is TGTGCCAGCAGCTTAATGGGGGGGAACACTGAAGCTTTCTTT. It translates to CASSLMGGNTEAFF. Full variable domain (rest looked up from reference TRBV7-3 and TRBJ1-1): GAGVSQTPSNKVTEKGKYVELRCDPISGHTALYWYRQSLGQGPEFLIYFQGTGAADDSGLPNDRFFAVRPEGSVSTLKIQRTERGDSAVYLCASSLMGGNTEAFFGQGTRLTVV.

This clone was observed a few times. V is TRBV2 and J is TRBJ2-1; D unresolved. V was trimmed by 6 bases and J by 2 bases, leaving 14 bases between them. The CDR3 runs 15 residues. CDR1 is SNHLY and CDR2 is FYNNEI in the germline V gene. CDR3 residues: CASSPENDPYNEQFF. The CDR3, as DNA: TGTGCCAGCAGCCCGGAGAACGATCCCTACAATGAGCAGTTCTTC.

CDR3 protein: CASSLQISPLHF. The CDR3 region has the DNA TGTGCCAGCAGTTTACAGATTTCACCCCTCCACTTT. V and J are TRBV28 and TRBJ1-6; no firm D call. The ends were cut back, 2 bases at V and 9 bases at J, with 5 bases in the middle. The germline CDR1 and CDR2 sequences are MDHEN and SYDVKM. The CDR3 runs to 12 residues.

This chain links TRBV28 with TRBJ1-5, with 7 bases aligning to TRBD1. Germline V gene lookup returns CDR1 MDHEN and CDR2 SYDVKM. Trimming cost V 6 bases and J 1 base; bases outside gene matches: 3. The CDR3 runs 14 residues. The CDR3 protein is CASRVQGSNQPQHF. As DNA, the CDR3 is TGTGCCAGCAGAGTACAGGGGAGCAATCAGCCCCAGCATTTT.

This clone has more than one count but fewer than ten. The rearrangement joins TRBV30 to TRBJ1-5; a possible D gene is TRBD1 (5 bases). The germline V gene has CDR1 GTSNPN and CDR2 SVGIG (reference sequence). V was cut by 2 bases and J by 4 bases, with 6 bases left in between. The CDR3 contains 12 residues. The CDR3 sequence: CAWSKGNQPQHF. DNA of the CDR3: TGTGCCTGGAGTAAGGGGAATCAGCCCCAGCATTTT.

CDR3 nucleotide sequence: TGTGCCAGTAGCTTGGCCAGGGAACAGCCCCAGCATTTT. Translation gives CASSLAREQPQHF. The chain uses TRBV19 and TRBJ1-5, with a weak D call TRBD1 (5 bases). The CDR3 runs to 13 residues. CDR1 and CDR2 from the germline V gene are LNHDA and SQIVND (reference sequence). The ends were cut back, 6 bases at V and 7 bases at J, with 13 bases in the middle.